These 22 T cell receptor beta chains were all obtained from the same sample, sequenced in a study of regulatory T cells in long-lasting Graves disease. Investigators prepared the TCR beta libraries by applying iRepertoire HTBI primers and Arm-PCR of CDR3 regions. One entry per CDR3 protein results from TCRdb running MiXCR on the multiplex PCR reads. The sample records about 440,000 distinct CDR3 sequences, under 15% being singletons. Sample time point: newly diagnosed GD, antithyroid drugs for less than 3 months. The authors made the TCR library using RNA they extracted from PBMCs. This same sample was also part of a study on T cells in Graves' hyperthyroidism and ophthalmopathy.

The sequencing used peripheral blood mononuclear cells (PBMCs), collected at new diagnosis, from a patient treated with antithyroid drugs. Every receptor here comes from a woman aged 25 to 39 with Graves disease.

A few counts support this clonotype. The chain recombines TRBV2 with TRBJ1-4; no definite D call. The V end was cut by 1 base, the J end by 11 bases, with 8 bases between. The germline V gene has CDR1 SNHLY and CDR2 FYNNEI. The CDR3 is made up of 12 amino acids. CDR3 in amino acids: CASSEVGQKLFF. DNA of the CDR3: TGTGCCAGCAGTGAAGTCGGTCAGAAACTGTTTTTT.

At least ten counts were recorded for this clonotype. The V call is TRBV20-1, the J call TRBJ1-2; 7 bases are shared with TRBD1. CDR1 is DFQATT, CDR2 SNEGSKA, per germline (reference sequence). V trimming: 4 bases; J trimming: 2 bases; junction bases outside the gene matches: 7. The CDR3 is 14 amino acids. CDR3 region: CSAKGTDTNYGYTF. As DNA, the CDR3 is TGCAGTGCTAAGGGGACAGATACCAACTATGGCTACACCTTC.

The chain carries TRBV18 and TRBJ2-1, with 9 nucleotides matching TRBD2. Losses at the gene ends were 3 bases for V and 9 bases for J; bases not matched to a gene: 9. The CDR3 has 15 residues. CDR1 is KGHSH, CDR2 LQKENI, per germline. DNA for the CDR3: TGTGCCAGCTCACCCGGCGGCGGGAGGGCGGGTGAGCAGTTCTTC. It codes for CASSPGGGRAGEQFF.

The gene calls are TRBV2 and TRBJ2-1; the match to TRBD1 covers 10 bases. Germline assignment: CDR1 SNHLY and CDR2 FYNNEI. With 4 bases clipped from V and 7 bases from J, the junction kept 4 bases outside the gene matches. This CDR3 spans 14 amino acids. The CDR3: CASSAPGQGNEQFF. In DNA, the CDR3 is TGTGCCAGCAGTGCTCCGGGACAGGGGAATGAGCAGTTCTTC.

This clonotype was detected only a few times. The V gene is TRBV10-3, the J gene TRBJ2-2, with D perhaps matching TRBD1 (5 bases). V was cut by 7 bases and J by 3 bases, with 12 bases left in between. This CDR3 is built from 14 residues. CDR1 and CDR2 (germline): ENHRY, SYGVKD. CDR3 residues: CAIKGSVDTGELFF. The CDR3 nucleotides are TGTGCCATCAAGGGGTCGGTGGACACCGGGGAGCTGTTTTTT.

This clonotype appeared many times. The chain links TRBV24-1 to TRBJ2-5, with TRBD2 as a possible D gene (5 bases). The germline gives CDR1 KGHDR, CDR2 SFDVKD. Trimming shortened V by 3 bases and J by 2 bases, and 12 bases separated the two germline ends. The CDR3 is made up of 15 amino acids. The CDR3 DNA reads TGTGCCACCAGTGATCCCCGTTCGGGGCAAGAGACCCAGTACTTC. The encoded protein is CATSDPRSGQETQYF.

This rearrangement joins TRBV7-3 to TRBJ2-3, with a tentative D call TRBD2 (6 bases). This CDR3 is 15 amino acids long. Germline loops: CDR1 SGHTA, CDR2 FQGTGA. Between the trimmed V and J ends, which lost 5 bases and 8 bases, there was a span of 20 bases. In DNA, the CDR3 is TGTGCCAGCAGCCCCGGGGGTAAAACCCAGGGTACGCAGTATTTT. It specifies CASSPGGKTQGTQYF.

In regard to this clonotype: A read error is the likely source, as a far larger clone sits one nucleotide away. The V gene is TRBV6-9, the J gene TRBJ2-1; D perhaps matches TRBD2 (5 bases). Germline CDR1 is MNHGY and CDR2 is SVAAGI. This CDR3 comprises 12 residues. The CDR3 DNA is TGTGCCGGCAGTTCCGAGCGGAGTGAGCAGTTCTTC. Protein sequence: CAGSSERSEQFF.

This clonotype was counted at least ten times. The chain links TRBV27 to TRBJ2-7; tentatively, D is TRBD1 or TRBD2 (6 bases each). This CDR3 contains 17 residues. The germline CDR1 and CDR2 sequences are MNHEY and SMNVEV (reference sequence). Trimming removed 1 base at V and 7 bases at J, with 23 bases between. The chain's CDR3 is CASSLYGPRGVAEEQYF. The CDR3 DNA reads as TGTGCCAGCAGTTTATATGGCCCAAGGGGGGTGGCAGAAGAGCAGTACTTC.

The rearrangement links TRBV6-1 to TRBJ1-3, with no clear D. The CDR3 runs 13 residues. The V gene's germline CDR1 is MNHNS and CDR2 SASEGT. V lost 10 bases to trimming and J lost 8 bases, with 18 bases between them. The CDR3 is CATEDRTLDTIYF. The DNA for the CDR3 is TGTGCCACCGAAGACCGGACTCTCGACACCATATATTTT.

This clonotype appeared many times. CDR3 in amino acids: CASSGTSGINEQFF. As DNA, the CDR3 is TGTGCCAGCAGCGGGACTAGCGGGATTAATGAGCAGTTCTTC. The chain joins TRBV12-3 or TRBV12-4 to TRBJ2-1; TRBD2 matches 13 bases. The junction had 3 bases not matched to a gene; V was cut back by 6 bases and J by 7 bases. This CDR3 has 14 residues.

This clonotype came up many times. The chain recombines TRBV3-1 with TRBJ1-1; D remains ambiguous. Germline-derived CDR1 and CDR2 are LGHDT and YNNKEL (reference sequence). The V and J ends lost 1 base and 5 bases respectively, with 8 bases between them. The CDR3 totals 13 residues. The CDR3 region has the DNA TGTGCCAGCAGCCAAGGTTGGAAGACTGAAGCTTTCTTT. It specifies CASSQGWKTEAFF.

The chain carries TRBV28 and TRBJ2-7; maybe TRBD2 (6 bases). The V end was cut by 1 base, the J end by 3 bases, with 13 bases between. The germline V gene encodes CDR1 MDHEN and CDR2 SYDVKM. The CDR3 is 15 residues long. CDR3 nucleotides: TGTGCCAGCAGTTTATATGGAGGGTTATACTACGAGCAGTACTTC. The encoded protein is CASSLYGGLYYEQYF.

Details on this clonotype: This sequence may be a read error, since a much larger clone differs from it by one base. The chain links TRBV4-1 to TRBJ2-5, with 11 bases lining up with TRBD2. V lost 7 bases and J lost 3; bases outside the gene matches: 7. The CDR3 spans 15 residues. Germline V gene data show CDR1 as MGHRA and CDR2 as YSYEKL. The CDR3 bases are TGCGCCAGCAAACTAGCGGGAGTGGATGAAGAGACCCAGTACTTC. Its translation is CASKLAGVDEETQYF.

This clonotype was counted only a few times. The gene calls are TRBV20-1 and TRBJ2-5; 7 nucleotides match TRBD1. V lost 0 bases to trimming and J lost 4 bases; unmatched junction nucleotides: 8. The CDR3 spans 15 residues. Germline V gene data show CDR1 as DFQATT and CDR2 as SNEGSKA (reference sequence). The CDR3 is CSARDQRAGGETQYF. The CDR3 DNA follows: TGCAGTGCTAGAGACCAGAGGGCAGGGGGAGAGACCCAGTACTTC.

This clonotype occurred many times. The gene calls are TRBV6-2 or TRBV6-3 and TRBJ2-1, with D perhaps matching TRBD1 or TRBD2 (5 bases each). The V end was cut by 5 bases, the J end by 7 bases, with 21 bases between. There are 16 residues in the CDR3. Germline CDR1 and CDR2: MNHEY and SVGEGT. The CDR3 nucleotides read TGTGCCAGCAGTGAAGCTCTAGGGACGACCAAGAATGAGCAGTTCTTC. Translating it yields CASSEALGTTKNEQFF.

V usage is TRBV5-1 and J usage is TRBJ1-4, with 7 bases fitting TRBD1. J was trimmed by 7 bases and V by 2 bases; bases with no gene match: 8. The germline CDR1 and CDR2 sequences are SGHRS and YFSETQ. This CDR3 contains 15 residues. CDR3 coding DNA: TGCGCCAGCAGCTTCACAGGGGTGGGTGGTGAAAAACTGTTTTTT. Translation: CASSFTGVGGEKLFF.

This clonotype was counted ten times or more. The V gene is TRBV28, the J gene TRBJ2-7, with D unresolved. V shed 7 bases and J shed 4 bases, with 11 bases lying between them. The length of the CDR3 is 12 residues. Germline values: CDR1 MDHEN, CDR2 SYDVKM. CDR3 amino acids: CASTDITYEQYF. DNA for the CDR3: TGTGCCAGCACCGACATAACTTACGAGCAGTACTTC.

This clonotype showed up many times. J is TRBJ2-2 and V is TRBV14, with D possibly TRBD1 on 5 matching bases. V was shortened by 2 bases and J by 8 bases, with 6 bases between the two germline ends. CDR3 length: 12 residues. Germline V gene sequence: CDR1 SGHDN, CDR2 FVKESK. The CDR3 here is CASSQNRGELFF. The CDR3 DNA reads as TGTGCCAGCAGCCAAAACAGGGGGGAGCTGTTTTTT.

This clonotype was recorded at least ten times. This chain joins TRBV6-9 and TRBJ1-1; 9 positions agree with TRBD1. Germline CDR1 and CDR2: MNHGY and SVAAGI. Trimming cost V 4 bases and J 8 bases; bases outside gene matches: 5. This CDR3 contains 13 residues. The CDR3 DNA sequence: TGTGCCAGCAGTTCTCGGACAGGGGTCGAAGCTTTCTTT. It encodes CASSSRTGVEAFF.

The table lists this clonotype with a few counts. This clone may be a read error of a much larger clone one base away. V gene TRBV28 combines with J gene TRBJ2-4; no reliable D call. In germline, CDR1 is MDHEN, CDR2 SYDVKM. The CDR3 is made up of 13 amino acids. Trimming removed 10 bases from V and 8 bases from J, with 18 bases in between. The CDR3 DNA follows: TGTGCCACCATCCCCAGCGTTGAAGACATTCAGTACTTC. Protein: CATIPSVEDIQYF. Looking up the rest from reference TRBV28 and TRBJ2-4 gives the full variable domain: DVKVTQSSRYLVKRTGEKVFLECVQDMDHENMFWYRQDPGLGLRLIYFSYDVKMKEKGDIPEGYSVSREKKERFSLILESASTNQTSMYLCATIPSVEDIQYFGAGTRLSVL.

This clonotype was counted between two and nine times. J is TRBJ2-2 and V is TRBV27; 10 nucleotides align to TRBD1. There are 15 residues in the CDR3. V shed 5 bases and J 5 bases; nucleotides not matched to a gene: 5. CDR1 and CDR2 (germline): MNHEY, SMNVEV (reference sequence). CDR3 bases: TGTGCCAGCAGTCCTGGGACAGGGGTAACCGGGGAGCTGTTTTTT. This gives the protein CASSPGTGVTGELFF.